The sequence of this T cell receptor beta chain was determined in a study of blood T cell repertoires in COVID-19 (dated by TCRdb to the early 2020s). In terms of the full investigation: Samples from collaborators originated in the United States, Italy and Spain and spanned both the acute and convalescent phases of COVID-19. The samples were drawn from the first 160 participants of the ongoing ImmuneRACE study and from 950 to 1,500 subjects provided by 6 global collaborators. Where available, HLA class I and class II types were obtained from metadata supplied by the sample provider rather than from assay-based typing. The dataset comprised deeply sampled blood TCRbeta repertoires from subjects exposed to, actively infected with, or recovered from COVID-19. A de-identified subject ID, COVID-19 status, age in years and sex were almost always included in the sample metadata. The prospective study material was composed of cDNA or gDNA derived from T cells, B-cell-depleted T cells, or PBMCs. A freely available public database, intended as a resource for researchers studying the immune response to SARS-CoV-2, is where the repertoires were released. What the research found in general, with its limitations: How much clinical and demographic metadata was included differed by source and by participant, and the metadata was provided uncurated.

Collaborating institutions collected whole blood in K2EDTA tubes following their own protocols. For TCRbeta analysis, collaborator samples were shipped as frozen whole blood, as isolated PBMCs, or as DNA extracted from either sample type. The germline V gene (reference sequence) gives CDR1 as LNHDA and CDR2 as SQIVND. V loses 5 bases at its end and J loses 4 bases; junction bases beyond the gene matches: 4. The CDR3 goes from the cysteine to the phenylalanine over 13 residues. Just the 39-base CDR3 DNA is kept, in frame starting at base 1. TCRbeta CDR3 regions were amplified from genomic DNA by means of the immunoSEQ Assay, a bias-controlled multiplex PCR. The paper's data handling went like this. Nucleated cell counts per sample were estimated from amplification of reference gene primers within the assay. To quantify the absolute abundance of each unique TCRbeta CDR3 rearrangement, sequence reads were collapsed and filtered. Productive Simpson clonality was computed per sample as the square root of Simpson's diversity index over productive rearrangements. The clones in this table, taken by TCRdb from immuneACCESS, are in-frame only. Not every clone is retained; where verified, under half of the shortfall comes from an unresolved V gene, and the cause of the rest is unknown. Clone size and the V and J calls come from that table; the DNA yielded D and trimming. Here the sample has approximately 70,000 clones; more than 70% occur a single time. The ten most abundant clones make up roughly 19% of the sample.

Concerning this clone: The clone's antigen remains unknown. Per-nucleotide qualities are absent, and no much larger clonotype sits a single base away.

The chain is encoded by TRBV19 joined to TRBJ2-7, with 8 bases in between that match TRBD2. The receptor's source is a human donor in a cohort sampled during active COVID-19. The source material was peripheral blood. The DNA sequence is given as TGTGCCAGTAGTGAAACTAGCGGTTACGAGCAGTACTTC. Translated, this gives CASSETSGYEQYF.